The 24 T cell receptor beta chains below were found in one sample sequenced in a study of CD8 T cells in Susac syndrome (dated by TCRdb to about 2019). Library prep was done by the immunoSEQ multiplex PCR assay. RNA was extracted with the RNeasy kit and about 0.45 to 1 ug was reverse transcribed using random hexamers. TCRdb redid the processing of the public reads, applying fastp at Q25 and MiXCR, and retained in-frame beta chains. CDR3 protein sequences are deduplicated, and each keeps its most common genes and DNA. The sample yields about 76,000 distinct CDR3 sequences; roughly 92% were counted once. Of the sample, 0.35% to 0.5% is held by the ten largest clones. Sequences were obtained from CD8+ T cells from PBMCs. Source of these receptors: a human donor with Susac syndrome.

There are a few counts of this clonotype. V usage is TRBV4-2 and J usage is TRBJ2-4, with TRBD1 matching over 7 bases. CDR3 length: 13 amino acids. The V gene end was trimmed by 4 bases and the J gene end by 5 bases; junction bases not matched to a gene: 2. Germline lookup yields CDR1 LGHNA and CDR2 YNFKEQ. This CDR3 reads CASSLTGENIQYF. For the CDR3, the DNA is TGTGCCAGCAGCCTCACAGGGGAAAACATTCAGTACTTC.

The chain employs TRBV24-1 and TRBJ2-1, with TRBD2 identical over 11 bases. V was clipped by 2 bases and J by 4 bases; unmatched bases: 3. The CDR3 runs 16 residues. Germline V lookup: CDR1 KGHDR, CDR2 SFDVKD. CDR3 DNA sequence: TGTGCCACCAGTGATTCCGGGACTAGCGGTTACAATGAGCAGTTCTTC. This sequence encodes CATSDSGTSGYNEQFF.

V usage is TRBV12-5 and J usage is TRBJ2-2, with D perhaps TRBD2 (6 bases). CDR1 and CDR2 from the germline V gene are LGHNT and FRNRAP. Trimming cost V 2 bases and J 4 bases, with 14 bases left between them. This CDR3 has 16 residues. CDR3 in DNA: TGTGCTAGTGGTTTGTTCTCTCTAGCGTTCACCGGGGAGCTGTTTTTT. It translates to CASGLFSLAFTGELFF.

The chain carries TRBV3-1 and TRBJ2-2, with TRBD1 as a possible D gene (6 bases). The CDR3 extends over 16 amino acids. Germline CDR1 is LGHDT and CDR2 is YNNKEL (reference sequence). V shed 0 bases and J shed 0 bases, with 8 bases lying between them. This CDR3 is CASSQEAGANTGELFF. The DNA of the CDR3 is TGTGCCAGCAGCCAAGAGGCAGGGGCGAACACCGGGGAGCTGTTTTTT.

V and J are TRBV6-1 and TRBJ1-2; TRBD1 matches at 7 bases. J lost 4 bases, V lost 1 base, and 0 bases had no gene match. The germline V gene encodes CDR1 MNHNS and CDR2 SASEGT. CDR3 length: 13 amino acids. The CDR3 is CASSEDRGYGYTF. DNA for the CDR3: TGTGCCAGCAGTGAAGACAGGGGCTATGGCTACACCTTC.

The chain joins TRBV12-3 or TRBV12-4 to TRBJ1-1; TRBD1 might be the D (5 bases). The length of the CDR3 is 13 residues. The V end lost 3 bases, the J end lost 4 bases, and 9 bases lay between the germline ends. The CDR3 is CASSFGGITEAFF. The CDR3 bases are TGTGCCAGCAGTTTCGGGGGTATCACTGAAGCTTTCTTT.

The V call is TRBV20-1, the J call TRBJ1-2; 7 bases line up with TRBD1. CDR3 length: 14 amino acids. Trimming removed 2 bases from V and 8 bases from J; junction bases left unmatched: 11. Germline V lookup: CDR1 DFQATT, CDR2 SNEGSKA (reference sequence). The CDR3 coding sequence is TGCAGTGCTAGACAGCGACAGGGAGTCGGCGGCTACACCTTC. Protein sequence: CSARQRQGVGGYTF.

The rearrangement uses TRBV23-1 and TRBJ1-1, with unresolved D. TRBV23-1 is an ORF, with its function uncertain. This CDR3 has 13 amino acids. V gave up 4 bases and J gave up 4 bases, with 10 bases separating them. The CDR3 reads CASSLRGITEAFF. DNA of the CDR3: TGCGCCAGCAGTCTTCGCGGGATCACTGAAGCTTTCTTT.

J is TRBJ2-1 and V is TRBV28; 8 bases map to TRBD2. CDR1 is MDHEN and CDR2 is SYDVKM in the germline V gene. The CDR3 has 14 amino acids. J was trimmed by 4 bases and V by 5 bases; bases with no gene match: 4. The CDR3 sequence: CASSKTSVYNEQFF. The CDR3 DNA reads as TGTGCCAGCAGTAAGACTAGCGTATACAATGAGCAGTTCTTC. Drawing the rest from reference TRBV28 and TRBJ2-1, the complete variable domain is DVKVTQSSRYLVKRTGEKVFLECVQDMDHENMFWYRQDPGLGLRLIYFSYDVKMKEKGDIPEGYSVSREKKERFSLILESASTNQTSMYLCASSKTSVYNEQFFGPGTRLTVL.

The chain links TRBV28 to TRBJ2-2; TRBD1 might be the D (6 bases). CDR1 and CDR2 (germline): MDHEN, SYDVKM. V lost 7 bases, J lost 5 bases, and 14 bases lay in between. The CDR3 is 14 amino acids. The CDR3 here is CASIRTALTGELFF. DNA for the CDR3: TGTGCCAGCATTAGGACAGCCCTTACCGGGGAGCTGTTTTTT.

The rearrangement joins TRBV9 to TRBJ2-7; 10 bases are shared with TRBD1. The length of the CDR3 is 15 residues. Per germline, CDR1 SGDLS and CDR2 YYNGEE. With 0 bases clipped from V and 6 bases from J, the junction kept 6 bases outside the gene matches. CDR3 sequence: CASSVEGTGASEQYF. Here the CDR3 DNA reads TGTGCCAGCAGCGTAGAGGGGACAGGGGCCTCCGAGCAGTACTTC. The full variable domain, rest sourced from reference TRBV9 and TRBJ2-7, is DSGVTQTPKHLITATGQRVTLRCSPRSGDLSVYWYQQSLDQGLQFLIQYYNGEERAKGNILERFSAQQFPDLHSELNLSSLELGDSALYFCASSVEGTGASEQYFGPGTRLTVT.

This clonotype was seen a single time. The V gene is TRBV6-5, the J gene TRBJ2-1, with a weak D call TRBD2 (5 bases). The CDR3 spans 15 residues. Trimming stripped 7 bases from V and 0 bases from J, with 13 bases between. Germline V gene sequence: CDR1 MNHEY, CDR2 SVGAGI. The CDR3 reads CASKPGINSYNEQFF. As DNA, the CDR3 is TGTGCCAGCAAACCGGGGATCAACTCCTACAATGAGCAGTTCTTC.

The chain carries TRBV6-2 or TRBV6-3 and TRBJ2-7; D not certain. The V gene's germline CDR1 is MNHEY and CDR2 SVGEGT. V was cut by 6 bases and J by 0 bases, with 12 bases left in between. This CDR3 spans 14 amino acids. CDR3: CASRRDRSSYEQYF. CDR3 nucleotide sequence: TGTGCCAGCAGACGCGACCGAAGCTCCTACGAGCAGTACTTC.

J is TRBJ2-2 and V is TRBV29-1, with a possible D match to TRBD2 (6 bases). Germline V gene data show CDR1 as SQVTM and CDR2 as ANQGSEA. The CDR3 length is 17 residues. V lost 3 bases and J lost 0, with 17 bases in between. In DNA, the CDR3 is TGCAGCGTTGAGGGACCAGCGGGCCAATCGAACACCGGGGAGCTGTTTTTT. It translates to CSVEGPAGQSNTGELFF.

About this clonotype: Germline is not matched at one junction end, which may reflect a read error. This chain connects TRBV7-8 to TRBJ2-7, with TRBD1 matching over 9 bases. Germline V gene lookup returns CDR1 SGHVS and CDR2 FQNEAQ. The CDR3 runs 11 residues. The CDR3 is CASSLWDRVSF. DNA of the CDR3: TGTGCCAGCAGCTTATGGGACAGGGTCAGCTTC.

The chain links TRBV5-1 to TRBJ2-1, with TRBD2 matching over 9 bases. This CDR3 has 17 residues. CDR1 and CDR2 from the germline V gene are SGHRS and YFSETQ. Losses at the gene ends were 3 bases for V and 0 bases for J; bases not matched to a gene: 7. The CDR3 sequence is CASSSEVAGASYNEQFF. CDR3 nucleotide sequence: TGCGCCAGCAGCTCTGAAGTAGCGGGGGCCTCCTACAATGAGCAGTTCTTC.

The chain employs TRBV6-6 and TRBJ1-1; TRBD1 might be the D (5 bases). Trimming shortened V by 5 bases and J by 4 bases, and 17 bases separated the two germline ends. The CDR3 covers 15 residues. The germline CDR1 and CDR2 sequences are MNHNY and SVGAGI (reference sequence). The CDR3: CASSPQQGGRTEAFF. CDR3 coding DNA: TGTGCCAGCAGTCCCCAGCAGGGAGGTCGCACTGAAGCTTTCTTT.

This chain uses TRBV7-2 with TRBJ1-4; unclear D gene. The germline gives CDR1 SGHTA, CDR2 FQGNSA. The CDR3 runs 11 residues. V dropped 2 bases and J dropped 5 bases, with 0 bases sitting between them. The CDR3 here is CASSLNEKLFF. The CDR3 nucleotides read TGTGCCAGCAGCTTAAATGAAAAACTGTTTTTT.

This clonotype has only one observation. The chain joins TRBV20-1 to TRBJ2-7, with 8 bases aligning to TRBD2. Germline lookup yields CDR1 DFQATT and CDR2 SNEGSKA (reference sequence). The CDR3 has 16 amino acids. The V segment lost 2 bases and the J segment 1 base; nucleotides outside the gene matches: 10. CDR3: CSARPLEAGVSYEQYF. CDR3 DNA: TGCAGTGCTAGACCCTTGGAAGCGGGGGTTTCCTACGAGCAGTACTTC.

This chain connects TRBV23-1 to TRBJ1-5; D possibly corresponds to TRBD1 (5 bases). TRBV23-1 is sorted into the ORF group, with uncertain function. This CDR3 region has 15 residues. V lost 2 bases and J lost 3, with 11 bases in between. The CDR3 bases are TGCGCCAGCAGTCAAGGTCAGGGCGACAATCAGCCCCAGCATTTT. This gives the protein CASSQGQGDNQPQHF.

The chain uses TRBV15 and TRBJ1-2; 8 bases are shared with TRBD1. CDR1 is LNHNV, CDR2 YYDKDF, per germline (reference sequence). The CDR3 contains 15 residues. With 0 bases clipped from V and 6 bases from J, the junction kept 6 bases outside the gene matches. The CDR3 is CATSRDGRGRHGYTF. In nucleotides, the CDR3 is TGTGCCACCAGCAGAGATGGCAGGGGGCGGCATGGCTACACCTTC.

J is TRBJ2-7 and V is TRBV24-1; D not certain. Germline CDR1 is KGHDR and CDR2 is SFDVKD. The CDR3 sequence is 16 residues long. Trimming took 0 bases from V and 0 from J, leaving 11 bases between them. CDR3 sequence: CATSDLHQRNSYEQYF. The CDR3 region has the DNA TGTGCCACCAGTGATTTGCATCAGCGAAACTCCTACGAGCAGTACTTC.

The sample holds one count of this clonotype. The rearrangement joins TRBV10-3 to TRBJ2-7; the D gene is possibly TRBD1 (7 bases). Germline CDR1 and CDR2: ENHRY and SYGVKD. V shed 2 bases and J shed 4 bases, with 15 bases lying between them. This CDR3 has 15 amino acids. CDR3 loop: CAISESQGGQYEQYF. DNA for the CDR3: TGTGCCATCAGTGAGAGCCAGGGGGGACAATACGAGCAGTACTTC.

The V gene is TRBV7-9, the J gene TRBJ2-7; D unclear. Trimming removed 1 base at V and 3 bases at J, with 13 bases between. The CDR3 runs 15 residues. Germline CDR1 SEHNR, CDR2 FQNEAQ (reference sequence). CDR3 in amino acids: CASSLGPDTIYEQYF. As DNA, the CDR3 is TGTGCCAGCAGCTTAGGGCCCGATACGATCTACGAGCAGTACTTC.